This TCR beta chain was identified during a study of T cell repertoires in cytomegalovirus infection. Using its own MiXCR run on the reads, TCRdb lists one record per CDR3 protein. The data show fewer than 300,000 distinct CDR3 sequences, about 26% seen once. Germline lookup yields CDR1 SGHRS and CDR2 YFSETQ. The junction had 4 bases not matched to a gene; V was cut back by 0 bases and J by 7 bases. The CDR3 contains 14 residues. The sequence was collected from a human donor in good health (CMV status not recorded). Some clones in this sample may be carry-over from other donors' samples. The sample consisted of PBMCs. The chain is built from TRBV5-1 and TRBJ2-7; 10 positions match TRBD2. The CDR3 coding sequence is TGCGCCAGCAGCTTGGCTCTAGCGGGAGTTGAGCAGTACTTC. This translates into CASSLALAGVEQYF.